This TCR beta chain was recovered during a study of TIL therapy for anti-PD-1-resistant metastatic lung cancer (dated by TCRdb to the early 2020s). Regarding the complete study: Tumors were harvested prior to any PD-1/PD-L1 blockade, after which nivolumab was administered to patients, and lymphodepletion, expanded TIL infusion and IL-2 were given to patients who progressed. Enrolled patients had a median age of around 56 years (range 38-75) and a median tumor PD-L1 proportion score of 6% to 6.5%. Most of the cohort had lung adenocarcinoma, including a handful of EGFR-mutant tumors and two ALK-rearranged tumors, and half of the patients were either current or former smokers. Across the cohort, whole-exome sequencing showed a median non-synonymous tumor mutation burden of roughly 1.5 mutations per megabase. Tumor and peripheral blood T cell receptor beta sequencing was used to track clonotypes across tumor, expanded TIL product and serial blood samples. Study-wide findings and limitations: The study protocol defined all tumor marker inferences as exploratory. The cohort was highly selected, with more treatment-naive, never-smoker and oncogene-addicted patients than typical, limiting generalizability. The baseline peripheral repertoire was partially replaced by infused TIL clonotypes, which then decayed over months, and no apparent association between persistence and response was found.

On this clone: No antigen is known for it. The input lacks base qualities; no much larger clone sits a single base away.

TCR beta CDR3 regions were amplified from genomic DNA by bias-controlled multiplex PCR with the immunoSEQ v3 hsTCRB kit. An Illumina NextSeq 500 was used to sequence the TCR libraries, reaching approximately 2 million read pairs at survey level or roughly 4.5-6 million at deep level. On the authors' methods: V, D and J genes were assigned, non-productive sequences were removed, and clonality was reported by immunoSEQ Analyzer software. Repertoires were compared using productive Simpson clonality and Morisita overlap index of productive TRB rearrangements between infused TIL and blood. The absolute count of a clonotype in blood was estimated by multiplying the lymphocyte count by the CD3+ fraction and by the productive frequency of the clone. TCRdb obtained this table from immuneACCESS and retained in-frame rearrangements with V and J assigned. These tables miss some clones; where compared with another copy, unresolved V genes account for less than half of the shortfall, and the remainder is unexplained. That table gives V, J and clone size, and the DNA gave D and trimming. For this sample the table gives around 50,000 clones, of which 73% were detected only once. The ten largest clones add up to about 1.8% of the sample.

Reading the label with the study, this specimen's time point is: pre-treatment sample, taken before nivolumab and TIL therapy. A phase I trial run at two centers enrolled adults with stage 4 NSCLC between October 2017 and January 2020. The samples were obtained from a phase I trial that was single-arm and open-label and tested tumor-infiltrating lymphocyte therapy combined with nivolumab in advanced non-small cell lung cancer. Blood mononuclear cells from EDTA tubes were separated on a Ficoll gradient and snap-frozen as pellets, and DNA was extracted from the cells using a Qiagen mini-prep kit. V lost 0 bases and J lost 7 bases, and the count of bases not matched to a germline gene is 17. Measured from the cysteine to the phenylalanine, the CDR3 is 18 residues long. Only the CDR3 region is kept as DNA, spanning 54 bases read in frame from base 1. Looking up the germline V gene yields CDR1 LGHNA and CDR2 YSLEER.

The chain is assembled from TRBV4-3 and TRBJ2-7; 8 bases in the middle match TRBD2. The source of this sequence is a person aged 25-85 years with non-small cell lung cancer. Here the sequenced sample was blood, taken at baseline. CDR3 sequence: CASSQDRSGGRFPGEQYF. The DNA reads TGCGCCAGCAGCCAAGATCGGTCGGGGGGGAGATTTCCTGGTGAGCAGTACTTC.